This is a list of T cell receptor beta chains from one sample in a study of cytomegalovirus exposure and HLA in healthy donors. Sequencing was performed with immunoSEQ multiplex PCR; in TCRdb, only in-frame clones are kept and a portion is missing. The sample lists fewer than 120,000 clones, more than 65% occurring once. The sample taken for sequencing was PBMCs. The receptors shown here come from a man aged 30-40 years in good health and CMV-seropositive. Both conserved end residues are part of each CDR3. A D gene is named only where the DNA matches it firmly. Only part of the rows carry a size: once, few, many, or a class if the clone is expanded.

D: -; size: -; J: TRBJ1-2; V: TRBV4-3; DNA: TGCGCCAGCAGCCCGCTGAGGGCGGGGGATGGCTACACCTTC; CDR3: CASSPLRAGDGYTF
D: TRBD1; size: -; J: TRBJ1-2; V: TRBV28; DNA: TGTGCCAGCAGCACAGGACAGGGTGATGGCTACACCTTC; CDR3: CASSTGQGDGYTF
D: TRBD1; size: -; J: TRBJ1-4; V: TRBV28; DNA: TGTGCCAGCAGTTTAGGGACAGGGCGTGAAAAACTGTTTTTT; CDR3: CASSLGTGREKLFF
D: -; size: few; J: TRBJ2-5; V: TRBV5-1; DNA: TGCGCCAGCACGGGGTACTCGTACCAAGAGACCCAGTACTTC; CDR3: CASTGYSYQETQYF
D: -; size: -; J: TRBJ1-1; V: TRBV4-3; DNA: TGCGCCAGCAGCCAAGAGGGCGCAGCTAGCCCTGCTGAAGCTTTCTTT; CDR3: CASSQEGAASPAEAFF
D: TRBD1; size: -; J: TRBJ2-7; V: TRBV7-2; DNA: TGTGCCAGCAGCCCCGGGACAGGGGCAGTGCAGTACTTC; CDR3: CASSPGTGAVQYF
D: TRBD2; size: -; J: TRBJ2-5; V: TRBV30; DNA: TGTGCCTGGAGTGGTAGGCGGGGGGGCCTGGCGGGGCAAGAGACCCAGTACTTC; CDR3: CAWSGRRGGLAGQETQYF
D: -; size: -; J: TRBJ2-7; V: TRBV5-4; DNA: TGTGCCAGCAGCTTAGGTCCGGGAGAGCAGTACTTC; CDR3: CASSLGPGEQYF
D: -; size: -; J: TRBJ2-3; V: TRBV5-1; DNA: TGCGCCAGCAGCTTGGCCCGGGACAGAGGGGGGGATACGCAGTATTTT; CDR3: CASSLARDRGGDTQYF
D: -; size: -; J: TRBJ2-7; V: TRBV27; DNA: TGTGCCAGCAGTTTAAGGGCGGGATACGAGCAGTACTTC; CDR3: CASSLRAGYEQYF
D: -; size: -; J: TRBJ1-5; V: TRBV6-1; DNA: TGTGCCAGCAGTGAAGTAGCACGGGTGAGAAGCAATCAGCCCCAGCATTTT; CDR3: CASSEVARVRSNQPQHF
D: TRBD1; size: -; J: TRBJ1-2; V: TRBV15; DNA: TGTGCCACCAGTCTCCAGGACAGGTCAGATAACTATGGCTACACCTTC; CDR3: CATSLQDRSDNYGYTF
D: -; size: once; J: TRBJ1-2; V: TRBV10-2; DNA: TGCGCCAGCTGTACGGTGGGGGGTCCCGTCTATGGCTACACCTTC; CDR3: CASCTVGGPVYGYTF
D: -; size: once; J: TRBJ2-2; V: TRBV4-1; DNA: TGCGCCAGCAGCCAAGAGAATACACCCGAGCTGTTTTTT; CDR3: CASSQENTPELFF
D: -; size: few; J: TRBJ2-7; V: TRBV6-6; DNA: TGTGCCAGCAGTTCAACGGGGGAGCAGTACTTC; CDR3: CASSSTGEQYF
D: -; size: -; J: TRBJ2-3; V: TRBV4-1; DNA: TGCGCCAGCAGCACCCGGGACTTCAGCACAGATACGCAGTATTTT; CDR3: CASSTRDFSTDTQYF
D: -; size: -; J: TRBJ2-3; V: TRBV7-4; DNA: TGTGCCACAGAGAATAGTAGGGGGGGCGGCACAGATACGCAGTATTTT; CDR3: CATENSRGGGTDTQYF
D: TRBD2; size: few; J: TRBJ2-3; V: TRBV6-5; DNA: TGTGCCAGCAGTTTAGCGGGCGAACAGTCAGATACGCAGTATTTT; CDR3: CASSLAGEQSDTQYF
D: -; size: -; J: TRBJ2-7; V: TRBV7-6; DNA: TGTGCCAGCAGCTCCCGGGGGGAGCAGTACTTC; CDR3: CASSSRGEQYF
D: -; size: -; J: TRBJ1-3; V: TRBV30; DNA: TGTGCCTTCACAGGGCTCTCTGGAAACACCATATATTTT; CDR3: CAFTGLSGNTIYF
D: -; size: -; J: TRBJ1-3; V: TRBV9; DNA: TGTGCCAGCAGCGTAGGACAGAGCTCTGGAAACACCATATATTTT; CDR3: CASSVGQSSGNTIYF
D: TRBD2; size: few; J: TRBJ2-7; V: TRBV6-7; DNA: TGTGCCAGCAGTTACTCTTGGGGCCGCGGGGGGAGGTCCTACGAGCAGTACTTC; CDR3: CASSYSWGRGGRSYEQYF